This is a list of T cell receptor beta chains from one sample in a study of blood T cell repertoires in COVID-19. Clones were read by immunoSEQ multiplex PCR, and TCRdb kept only the in-frame ones, dropping some. Of about 230,000 clones listed, around 80% are singletons. Sequenced: peripheral blood. The receptor set was obtained from a woman between 25 and 40 years old with COVID-19, enrolled during active disease. The CDR3 runs from the conserved cysteine through the conserved F or W. D genes are given only for firm matches. The size entry is marked missing in some rows and otherwise reads once, few, many or a size class.

clone_size d_call j_call v_call cdr3_nt cdr3_aa
NA TRBD1 TRBJ1-4 TRBV7-8 TGTGCCAGCAGCACCAGGACAGGGAGTAATGAAAAACTGTTTTTT CASSTRTGSNEKLFF
NA NA TRBJ1-5 TRBV5-4 TGTGCCAGCAGCCTCGACGGAGTAAGGGGTGGAAATCAGCCCCAGCATTTT CASSLDGVRGGNQPQHF
NA TRBD1 TRBJ1-3 TRBV7-2 TGTGCCAGCAGCTCGGGACAGGTTGGCTCTGGAAACACCATATATTTT CASSSGQVGSGNTIYF
NA NA TRBJ2-7 TRBV30 TGTGCCTGGAGTGAGGGGTTCCTCTACGAGCAGTACTTC CAWSEGFLYEQYF
NA NA TRBJ1-6 TRBV30 TGTGCCTGGAACCCAGTCGGGGGGAACTCACCCCTCCACTTT CAWNPVGGNSPLHF
NA NA TRBJ2-7 TRBV27 NA CASSFGPGAYEQYF
NA NA TRBJ1-3 TRBV24-1 TGTGCCACCATTCCCCCCCCCAGTGGAGGGGACTCTGGAAACACCATATATTTT CATIPPPSGGDSGNTIYF
few NA TRBJ1-6 TRBV24-1 TGTGCCACCAGTGATAGAGATAATTCACCCCTCCACTTT CATSDRDNSPLHF
NA NA TRBJ1-1 TRBV2 TGTGCCAGCACGGCGGGGGCAGGGACTGAAGCTTTCTTT CASTAGAGTEAFF
few TRBD1 TRBJ1-1 TRBV19 TGTGCCACATCAGATAAAATGGGGACAGGGGACTCGAGGTATTCCACTGAAGCTTTCTTT CATSDKMGTGDSRYSTEAFF
NA TRBD1 TRBJ2-1 TRBV7-3 TGTGCCAGCAGCCCGGGACAGGCGTACAATGAGCAGTTCTTC CASSPGQAYNEQFF
few TRBD1 TRBJ1-1 TRBV6-2/TRBV6-3 TGTGCCAGCAGTACAGGGGGTGCTGAAGCTTTCTTT CASSTGGAEAFF
NA NA TRBJ1-5 TRBV28 TGTGCCAGCAGTTTAGGGTCAGGGGGCAATCAGCCCCAGCATTTT CASSLGSGGNQPQHF
once NA TRBJ2-6 TRBV25-1 TGTGCCAGCAGTGTTCAGGGGACTGGGGCCAACGTCCTGACTTTC CASSVQGTGANVLTF
NA TRBD2 TRBJ2-4 TRBV7-6 TGTGCCAGCCCCTCGTCTAGCGGGAGCTACAAAAACATTCAGTACTTC CASPSSSGSYKNIQYF
NA NA TRBJ2-7 TRBV27 TGTGCCAGCAGTAAGGGACAGCGGGCAATGGCCTACGAGCAGTACTTC CASSKGQRAMAYEQYF
NA TRBD2 TRBJ2-5 TRBV10-3 TGTGCCATCAGCCCCACAGGGACTAGCGGGCTCGGCGGGGAAGAGACCCAGTACTTC CAISPTGTSGLGGEETQYF
NA NA TRBJ1-2 TRBV5-1 TGCGCCAGCAGCTTGGGGACCGGCCTAGCGGGCTACACCTTC CASSLGTGLAGYTF
NA TRBD2 TRBJ2-3 TRBV20-1 TGCAGTGCTAGTCTGCTAGCGGGCACAGATACGCAGTATTTT CSASLLAGTDTQYF
NA NA TRBJ1-3 TRBV2 TGTGCCAGCAGTGATCTGGTCTCGAGCTCTGGAAACACCATATATTTT CASSDLVSSSGNTIYF
NA NA TRBJ1-2 TRBV6-5 TGTGCCAGCAGTTACTCGGACGGGGGCTATGGCTACACCTTC CASSYSDGGYGYTF
NA NA TRBJ2-1 TRBV20-1 TGCAGTGCTCTAGAGGATGAGCAGTTCTTC CSALEDEQFF
NA NA TRBJ1-3 TRBV5-1 TGCGCCAGCAGCTTGGCAACAGGGCCTTCTGGAAACACCATATATTTT CASSLATGPSGNTIYF
NA TRBD1 TRBJ1-4 TRBV27 TGTGCCAGCAGTTTAGACCCTCCCGCACCGGGACAGGGAGGAGAAAAACTGTTTTTT CASSLDPPAPGQGGEKLFF
NA TRBD1 TRBJ2-7 TRBV5-4 TGTGCCAGCAGCTTCGGGGACAGGGGTCTCGACGAGCAGTACTTC CASSFGDRGLDEQYF
NA TRBD1 TRBJ2-7 TRBV11-1 TGTGCCAGCAGAGACAGGGGGCGGCCCGAGCAGTACTTC CASRDRGRPEQYF
few NA TRBJ1-5 TRBV19 TGTGCCAGTGGTAAAATTCAGGGGAGCAATCAGCCCCAGCATTTT CASGKIQGSNQPQHF
NA NA TRBJ2-6 TRBV4-3 TGCGCCAGCAGCCAAGACGGACTTCCCTCTGGGGCCAACGTCCTGACTTTC CASSQDGLPSGANVLTF
NA NA TRBJ2-6 TRBV27 TGTGCCACCCTATCGAGGCCAGGGTTGTCTGGGGCCAACGTCCTGACTTTC CATLSRPGLSGANVLTF
NA TRBD1 TRBJ1-6 TRBV5-8 TGTGCCAGCAGCTGGGGACAGGGTTGGCCACCCCTCCACTTT CASSWGQGWPPLHF
NA NA TRBJ2-2 TRBV3-1/TRBV3-2 TGTGCCAGCAGCCAGTTTATGACCGGGGAGCTGTTTTTT CASSQFMTGELFF
NA TRBD1 TRBJ1-1 TRBV6-1 TGTGCCAGCAGTGTCACAGGGGGCGCGTGGGTTGCTGAAGCTTTCTTT CASSVTGGAWVAEAFF
NA NA TRBJ2-1 TRBV7-9 TGTGCCAGCAGACCTCCGGCGGGCAATGAGCAGTTCTTC CASRPPAGNEQFF
NA TRBD1 TRBJ1-4 TRBV2 TGTGCCAGCAGCCTTCGATTACTATCCGGGACAGGGGGAACAACTAATGAAAAACTGTTTTTT CASSLRLLSGTGGTTNEKLFF
once NA TRBJ1-2 TRBV4-1 TGCGCCAGCAGCCACCCACAGGGAAACTATGGCTACACCTTC CASSHPQGNYGYTF
NA NA TRBJ2-3 TRBV7-2 TGTGCCAGCAGCCCGGACTCCCTGGGGACAGATACGCAGTATTTT CASSPDSLGTDTQYF
NA TRBD2 TRBJ2-1 TRBV7-2 TGTGCCAGCAGCTTATTGGCTAGCGGGGTTAGGAATGAGCAGTTCTTC CASSLLASGVRNEQFF
NA TRBD1 TRBJ2-5 TRBV12-5 TGTGCTAGTGGTTTGGTACTCGGCAGGGGGCAAGAGACCCAGTACTTC CASGLVLGRGQETQYF
NA NA TRBJ2-7 TRBV2 TGTGCCAGTCAAAGGGGCGGCGAGCAGTACTTC CASQRGGEQYF
NA NA TRBJ2-5 TRBV19 TGTGCCAGTTTCCACATGCAAGAGACCCAGTACTTC CASFHMQETQYF
NA TRBD2 TRBJ2-1 TRBV12-5 TGTGCTAGTGGTCTAACTAGCGGGAGCTCCTACAATGAGCAGTTCTTC CASGLTSGSSYNEQFF
NA TRBD2 TRBJ2-3 TRBV11-2 TGTGCCAGCAGCTTAGTGGGGGGGTCTAGCACAGATACGCAGTATTTT CASSLVGGSSTDTQYF
NA NA TRBJ1-2 TRBV5-5 TGTGCCAGCAGCTTGTCCCCAGACAGATCCTATGGCTACACCTTC CASSLSPDRSYGYTF
NA NA TRBJ2-7 TRBV5-4 TGTGCCAGCAGCCCTAGGGGCTCGGGCGAGCAGTACTTC CASSPRGSGEQYF